One sample yielded the 19 T cell receptor beta chains listed below, sequenced in a study of T-cell reconstitution after alpha-beta-depleted transplantation in children (dated by TCRdb to about 2016). The library was generated by PCR. This sample was sequenced with an Illumina HiSeq 2500. TCR libraries were prepared with molecular barcoding, using unique molecular identifiers to normalize TCRbeta repertoire quantification. TCRdb trimmed the raw reads at Q25, called clones with MiXCR and kept productive beta chains. Every CDR3 protein is listed once, alongside the most common genes and DNA of its rows. The sample table holds 700,000 to 850,000 distinct CDR3 sequences, of which 15% to 20% were seen once. Of the sample, roughly 5% is held by the ten largest clones. What the treatment or condition label conveys for this sample: allogeneic hematopoietic cell transplantation with graft depleted of TCRalphabeta T cells and CD19 B cells.

The sample here was PBMCs, mostly from graft donor cells, taken 360 days after TCRalphabeta/CD19-depleted stem cell transplant. These receptors were collected from a male patient younger than 18 who had a stem cell transplant for acute lymphoblastic leukemia, so the T cells may come from the graft donor.

The gene calls are TRBV12-3 or TRBV12-4 and TRBJ2-2, with 8 bases that match TRBD1. Unmatched junction bases numbered 9, after V lost 4 bases and J lost 8 bases. CDR3 length: 15 amino acids. The CDR3 coding sequence is TGTGCCAGCAGTTCCCGGGACAGGAGGTTAGGGGAGCTGTTTTTT. This gives the protein CASSSRDRRLGELFF.

This clonotype was seen only a few times. V usage is TRBV27 and J usage is TRBJ2-7; D is perhaps TRBD1 (6 bases). The CDR3 is 13 amino acids. V lost 6 bases and J lost 4, with 13 bases in between. From germline, CDR1 is MNHEY and CDR2 SMNVEV (reference sequence). DNA of the CDR3: TGTGCCAGCAGCCTGGACAGTCAATACGAGCAGTACTTC. It codes for CASSLDSQYEQYF.

This clonotype was picked up a small number of times. The rearrangement links TRBV12-3 or TRBV12-4 to TRBJ2-7; possible D gene TRBD1, 6 bases. This CDR3 is 15 amino acids long. The germline V and J ends were trimmed by 5 bases and 0 bases, with 14 bases remaining between them. CDR3 loop: CASSPRTDSSYEQYF. The CDR3 coding sequence is TGTGCCAGCAGTCCCCGGACGGACAGCTCCTACGAGCAGTACTTC.

V and J are TRBV7-8 and TRBJ1-2; D call uncertain. V lost 0 bases, J lost 2 bases, and 10 bases lay in between. The CDR3 is 15 amino acids. The germline CDR1 and CDR2 sequences are SGHVS and FQNEAQ. CDR3 sequence (DNA): TGTGCCAGCAGCTTAGCGCAAGTGGTGAACTATGGCTACACCTTC. Amino acid sequence: CASSLAQVVNYGYTF.

The sample holds a few counts of this clonotype. The chain combines TRBV5-1 with TRBJ2-1, with D unclear. The CDR3 runs to 15 residues. V was clipped by 7 bases and J by 1 base, with 15 bases between them. CDR1 is SGHRS and CDR2 is YFSETQ in the germline V gene. CDR3 in DNA: TGCGCCAGCCTCGAGTCCCCCTCTTCCTACAATGAGCAGTTCTTC. Its protein is CASLESPSSYNEQFF.

The chain employs TRBV12-3 or TRBV12-4 and TRBJ2-3, with 10 nucleotides matching TRBD2. This CDR3 is built from 14 residues. Trimming at V came to 10 bases and at J to 3 bases, leaving 7 bases not matched to a gene. The CDR3 spells CATTTSGITDTQYF. CDR3 nucleotide sequence: TGTGCCACCACCACTAGCGGGATAACAGATACGCAGTATTTT.

This clonotype was counted a few times. The chain joins TRBV11-3 to TRBJ2-2; 10 bases map to TRBD2. The CDR3 runs 16 residues. Per germline, CDR1 SGHNT and CDR2 YENEEA. The trim removed 5 bases at V and 5 bases at J, leaving 8 bases unmatched. CDR3 protein: CASSPSGGVGTGELFF. In nucleotides, the CDR3 is TGTGCCAGCAGCCCTAGCGGGGGTGTTGGGACCGGGGAGCTGTTTTTT.

The V gene is TRBV5-1, the J gene TRBJ2-1, with 9 positions matching TRBD2. The ends lost 2 bases at V and 7 bases at J; junction bases unmatched: 10. The germline CDR1 and CDR2 sequences are SGHRS and YFSETQ. This CDR3 has 16 residues. Here the CDR3 reads CASSFGSGRGINEQFF. DNA for the CDR3: TGCGCCAGCAGCTTTGGTAGCGGGAGAGGTATAAATGAGCAGTTCTTC.

The J gene is TRBJ2-7, the V gene TRBV20-1; D is possibly TRBD1 (6 bases). V was cut by 8 bases and J by 2 bases, with 16 bases left in between. CDR1 is DFQATT and CDR2 is SNEGSKA in the germline V gene (reference sequence). The CDR3 contains 13 residues. The CDR3 spells CSPGKDRAYEQYF. The CDR3 bases are TGCAGTCCAGGAAAGGACAGAGCCTACGAGCAGTACTTC.

This clonotype occurred a few times. J is TRBJ2-2 and V is TRBV5-5, with D uncertain. CDR1 is SGHKS and CDR2 is YYEKEE in the germline V gene (reference sequence). V lost 0 bases, J lost 8 bases, and 5 bases lay in between. The CDR3 covers 12 residues. CDR3 sequence reads: CASSLVWGELFF. The CDR3 DNA is TGTGCCAGCAGCTTGGTGTGGGGGGAGCTGTTTTTT.

This clonotype was found a few times. The chain has TRBV10-1 and TRBJ2-5, with TRBD2 identical over 13 bases. V lost 4 bases, J lost 2 bases, and 4 bases stayed unmatched. CDR3 length: 16 amino acids. The germline gives CDR1 WNHNN, CDR2 SYGVQD (reference sequence). The CDR3 region is CASSGLAGGRQETQYF. CDR3 coding DNA: TGCGCCAGCAGTGGACTAGCGGGAGGCCGACAAGAGACCCAGTACTTC.

V is TRBV5-1 and J is TRBJ2-5, with unresolved D. With 4 bases removed from V and 2 bases from J, the gap between germline ends came to 21 bases. In germline, CDR1 is SGHRS, CDR2 YFSETQ. This CDR3 has 17 residues. This chain's CDR3 is CASSPKVLGRLQETQYF. DNA of the CDR3: TGCGCCAGCAGCCCGAAGGTCCTGGGCAGGCTGCAAGAGACCCAGTACTTC.

This clonotype was counted between two and nine times. The J gene is TRBJ2-7, the V gene TRBV20-1; D may be TRBD2 (5 bases). V dropped 3 bases and J dropped 0 bases, with 12 bases sitting between them. The length of the CDR3 is 14 residues. Germline lookup yields CDR1 DFQATT and CDR2 SNEGSKA (reference sequence). CDR3 protein: CSARGAAGSYEQYF. The DNA for the CDR3 is TGCAGTGCTAGGGGTGCGGCGGGCTCCTACGAGCAGTACTTC.

The V gene is TRBV2, the J gene TRBJ1-1; D is possibly TRBD1 (5 bases). The CDR3 sequence is 17 residues long. Trimming left V 3 bases short and J 4 bases short, with 21 bases between. CDR1 is SNHLY, CDR2 FYNNEI, per germline. The CDR3 region is CASSDEAGSWSTTEAFF. The CDR3, as DNA: TGTGCCAGCAGTGACGAGGCAGGGTCATGGTCTACCACTGAAGCTTTCTTT.

The chain employs TRBV20-1 and TRBJ2-2; D perhaps matches TRBD2 (5 bases). This CDR3 is 17 amino acids long. From germline, CDR1 is DFQATT and CDR2 SNEGSKA (reference sequence). V dropped 0 bases and J dropped 0 bases, with 14 bases sitting between them. The CDR3 nucleotides read TGCAGTGCTAGAGATCGTTGGTTACTAGCGAACACCGGGGAGCTGTTTTTT. Encoded protein: CSARDRWLLANTGELFF.

In its sample, this clonotype was seen a few times. V gene TRBV21-1 combines with J gene TRBJ2-5; the table gives TRBD1 as D, unverified against the DNA. TRBV21-1 constitutes a pseudogene. The CDR3 has 16 residues. This CDR3 is CASSKVTQGRRETQYF. The CDR3, as DNA: TGTGCCAGCAGCAAAGTTACACAGGGGCGTCGAGAGACCCAGTACTTC.

This clonotype came up a few times. The chain links TRBV5-1 to TRBJ2-1; D is perhaps TRBD2 (6 bases). CDR1 is SGHRS, CDR2 YFSETQ, per germline. The CDR3 contains 18 residues. Trimming removed 0 bases from V and 3 bases from J, with 19 bases in between. CDR3 nucleotide sequence: TGCGCCAGCAGCTTGGGTGGGGGAGGTCCAAAATACTACAATGAGCAGTTCTTC. Residues: CASSLGGGGPKYYNEQFF.

There are many counts of this clonotype. The rearrangement joins TRBV14 to TRBJ2-1; D is uncertain. Germline lookup yields CDR1 SGHDN and CDR2 FVKESK. The V and J ends lost 1 base and 5 bases respectively, with 15 bases between them. This CDR3 comprises 16 residues. CDR3 coding DNA: TGTGCCAGCAGCCAAGTCCGCATCCTGGGTAACAATGAGCAGTTCTTC. Amino acids: CASSQVRILGNNEQFF.

This clonotype turned up a few times. The chain recombines TRBV7-3 with TRBJ2-3; D uncertain. Germline V gene data show CDR1 as SGHTA and CDR2 as FQGTGA. V lost 3 bases and J 0 bases, leaving 10 bases between the germline ends. The CDR3 extends over 15 amino acids. CDR3 region: CASSFASRSTDTQYF. The CDR3 region has the DNA TGTGCCAGCAGCTTCGCTAGTCGAAGCACAGATACGCAGTATTTT.